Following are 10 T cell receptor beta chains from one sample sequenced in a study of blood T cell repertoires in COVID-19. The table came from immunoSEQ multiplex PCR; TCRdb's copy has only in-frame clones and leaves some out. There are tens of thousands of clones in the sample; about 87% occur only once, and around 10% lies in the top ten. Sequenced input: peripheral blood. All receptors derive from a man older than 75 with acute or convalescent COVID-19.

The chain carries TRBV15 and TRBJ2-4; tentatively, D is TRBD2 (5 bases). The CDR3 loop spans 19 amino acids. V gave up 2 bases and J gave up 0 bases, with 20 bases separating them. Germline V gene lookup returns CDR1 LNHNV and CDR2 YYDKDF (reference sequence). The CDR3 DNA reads TGTGCCACCAGCAGATTCGGAGCGGCCTCAATCGTAGCCAAAAACATTCAGTACTTC. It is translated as CATSRFGAASIVAKNIQYF.

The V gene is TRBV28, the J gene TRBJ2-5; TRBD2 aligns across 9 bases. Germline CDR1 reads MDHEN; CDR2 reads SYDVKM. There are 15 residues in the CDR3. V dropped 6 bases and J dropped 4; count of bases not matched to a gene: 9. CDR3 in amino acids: CASRAGGAGRETQYF. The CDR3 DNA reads TGTGCCAGCAGAGCGGGGGGAGCTGGTCGAGAGACCCAGTACTTC.

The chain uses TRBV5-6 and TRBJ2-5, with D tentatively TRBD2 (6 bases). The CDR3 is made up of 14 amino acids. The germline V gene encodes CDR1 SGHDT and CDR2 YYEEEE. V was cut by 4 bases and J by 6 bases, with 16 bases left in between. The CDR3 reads CASSGGTQAKTQYF. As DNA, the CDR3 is TGTGCCAGCAGCGGCGGGACCCAGGCCAAGACCCAGTACTTC.

The CDR3 nucleotides are TGTGCCAGCAGCGCTACTAGCCGTACCTACGAGCAGTACTTC. Translation: CASSATSRTYEQYF. The chain employs TRBV5-4 and TRBJ2-7; D may be TRBD2 (6 bases). CDR3 length equals 14 residues. V lost 4 bases, J lost 2 bases, and 13 bases lay in between. Germline lookup yields CDR1 SGHNT and CDR2 YYREEE (reference sequence).

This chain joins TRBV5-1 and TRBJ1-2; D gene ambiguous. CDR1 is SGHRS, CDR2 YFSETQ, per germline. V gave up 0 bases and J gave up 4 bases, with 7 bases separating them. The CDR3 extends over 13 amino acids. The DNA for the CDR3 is TGCGCCAGCAGCTTGGAATTGGCCTATGGCTACACCTTC. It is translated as CASSLELAYGYTF.

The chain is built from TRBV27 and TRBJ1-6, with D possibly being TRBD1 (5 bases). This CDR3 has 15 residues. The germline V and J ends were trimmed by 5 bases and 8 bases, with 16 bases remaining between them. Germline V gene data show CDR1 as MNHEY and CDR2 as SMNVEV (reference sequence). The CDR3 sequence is CASSRGTPSHSPLHF. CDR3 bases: TGTGCCAGCAGTAGGGGAACCCCCTCTCATTCACCCCTCCACTTT.

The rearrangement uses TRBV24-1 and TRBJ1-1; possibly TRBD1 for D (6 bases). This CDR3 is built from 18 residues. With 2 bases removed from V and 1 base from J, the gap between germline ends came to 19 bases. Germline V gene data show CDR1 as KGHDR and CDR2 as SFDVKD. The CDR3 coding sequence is TGTGCCACCAGTGATTACCACCTACCGGGACAAGAGAACACTGAAGCTTTCTTT. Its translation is CATSDYHLPGQENTEAFF.

The CDR3 region is CATSSGGGFYGYTF. CDR3 nucleotide sequence: TGTGCCACCAGCAGCGGAGGAGGCTTTTATGGCTACACCTTC. The chain carries TRBV15 and TRBJ1-2; D unclear. The CDR3 covers 14 residues. The germline CDR1 and CDR2 sequences are LNHNV and YYDKDF (reference sequence). V gave up 3 bases and J gave up 5 bases, with 13 bases separating them.

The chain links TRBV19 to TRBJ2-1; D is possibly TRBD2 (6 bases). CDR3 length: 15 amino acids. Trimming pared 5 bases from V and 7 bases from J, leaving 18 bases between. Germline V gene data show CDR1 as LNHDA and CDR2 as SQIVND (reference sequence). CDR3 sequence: CASSVLASKLNEQFF. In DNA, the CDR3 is TGTGCCAGTAGTGTACTAGCATCGAAGTTGAATGAGCAGTTCTTC.

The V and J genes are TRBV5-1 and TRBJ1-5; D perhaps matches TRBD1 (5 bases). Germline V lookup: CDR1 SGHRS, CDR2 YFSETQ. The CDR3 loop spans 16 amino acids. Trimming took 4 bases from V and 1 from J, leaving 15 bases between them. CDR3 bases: TGCGCCAGCAGCCTAGGGACGGGGGAGAGCAATCAGCCCCAGCATTTT. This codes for CASSLGTGESNQPQHF.